This is a list of T cell receptor beta chains from one sample in a study of CD8+ T cells in alopecia areata. Here immunoSEQ multiplex PCR was the method, and the copy in TCRdb shows in-frame clones only, minus some. The sample lists more than 200,000 clones, 67% seen once, with 1% to 1.5% in the top ten. The sequences come from CD4+ T cells sorted from blood, collected at week 0. These receptors all come from a human donor with alopecia areata. Both conserved end residues are trimmed from each CDR3. Each record gives: clone size, V gene, CDR3 protein. For some rows the clone size is stated as once, few or many, or as a class when expanded; others skip it.

>-|TRBV29-1
SGGQMNTEAF
>few|TRBV30
AWSGSQSNQPQH
>-|TRBV4-2
ASSQTGDLMNTEAF
>-|TRBV7-8
ASSPGI
>-|TRBV29-1
SVGGRAQETQY
>-|TRBV29-1
SLITGPGGYT
>once|TRBV30
AWSARTEAF
>-|TRBV27
ASSSAGVDTQY
>-|TRBV13
ASSRSRETQY
>-|TRBV29-1
SGRQGTGTSYEQY